Below are 18 T cell receptor beta chains sequenced from a single sample in a study of T-cell memory formation after mild COVID-19. TCRdb used MiXCR to reprocess the 5' RACE reads, holding one entry per CDR3 protein. The sample contains some 250,000 distinct CDR3 sequences, roughly 10% of which appear only once. Sequenced input: PBMCs or a T cell subset sorted from them (not recorded which). These receptors were collected from a man younger than 30 who had mild COVID-19 (a few samples of this study predate the infection). Cell type and time point are not known.

The chain joins TRBV5-1 to TRBJ2-5; TRBD1 aligns across 12 bases. CDR3 size: 16 residues. Per the germline V gene, CDR1 is SGHRS and CDR2 is YFSETQ. V lost 4 bases to trimming and J lost 4 bases; unmatched junction nucleotides: 8. CDR3 protein: CASSRQGQGAGETQYF. The CDR3 bases are TGCGCCAGCAGCCGGCAGGGACAGGGGGCAGGAGAGACCCAGTACTTC. The full variable domain, rest sourced from reference TRBV5-1 and TRBJ2-5, is KAGVTQTPRYLIKTRGQQVTLSCSPISGHRSVSWYQQTPGQGLQFLFEYFSETQRNKGNFPGRFSGRQFSNSRSEMNVSTLELGDSALYLCASSRQGQGAGETQYFGPGTRLLVL.

J is TRBJ2-3 and V is TRBV27; TRBD2 might be the D (5 bases). Germline CDR1 and CDR2: MNHEY and SMNVEV (reference sequence). V lost 6 bases, J lost 0 bases, and 16 bases lay in between. This CDR3 spans 16 amino acids. CDR3 amino acids: CASRPLDFTSTDTQYF. CDR3 sequence (DNA): TGTGCCAGCAGGCCGTTGGACTTTACTAGCACAGATACGCAGTATTTT.

The chain links TRBV5-1 to TRBJ2-2, with 10 bases matching TRBD2. V was pared by 4 bases and J by 4 bases, with 4 bases of the junction left unmatched. The CDR3 is made up of 15 amino acids. Germline-derived CDR1 and CDR2 are SGHRS and YFSETQ. CDR3 in amino acids: CASSGTSVPTGELFF. The CDR3 DNA reads TGCGCCAGCAGCGGGACTAGCGTACCCACCGGGGAGCTGTTTTTT.

The rearrangement links TRBV9 to TRBJ1-6; D not resolved. The V gene's germline CDR1 is SGDLS and CDR2 YYNGEE. The CDR3 spans 14 residues. The V and J ends lost 0 bases and 7 bases respectively, with 8 bases between them. The CDR3 coding sequence is TGTGCCAGCAGCGTAGACCCCAGAAATTCACCCCTCCACTTT. It specifies CASSVDPRNSPLHF.

The sample holds many counts of this clonotype. This sequence joins TRBV12-3 or TRBV12-4 and TRBJ1-1, with D uncertain. CDR3 size: 10 residues. V was pared by 3 bases and J by 7 bases, with 3 bases between. The CDR3, as DNA: TGTGCCAGCAGTTTGGTTGAAGCTTTCTTT. This encodes CASSLVEAFF.

Only a few counts were recorded for this clonotype. The CDR3 loop reads CASSYARQNTEAFF. CDR3 nucleotides: TGTGCCAGCAGTTACGCGAGACAGAACACTGAAGCTTTCTTT. The gene calls are TRBV6-2 or TRBV6-3 and TRBJ1-1; D is ambiguous. Trimming stripped 2 bases from V and 1 base from J, with 8 bases between. Germline V gene data show CDR1 as MNHEY and CDR2 as SVGEGT. The CDR3 has 14 residues.

This clonotype has only a few counts. The chain carries TRBV14 and TRBJ2-1, with TRBD2 matching 8 bases. From germline, CDR1 is SGHDN and CDR2 FVKESK. Germline trimming cut 1 base from V and 2 bases from J; bases unmatched to any gene: 7. The CDR3 runs 17 residues. This CDR3 is CASSQGRGLVTYNEQFF. Here the CDR3 DNA reads TGTGCCAGCAGCCAAGGGAGGGGACTAGTCACCTACAATGAGCAGTTCTTC.

The CDR3 nucleotides are TGTGCCAGCAGCCTAATATCAGAGCAGTTCTTC. It encodes CASSLISEQFF. This sequence joins TRBV5-6 and TRBJ2-1; D unclear. Looked up from germline, CDR1 is SGHDT and CDR2 is YYEEEE. This CDR3 comprises 11 residues. Trimming removed 4 bases at V and 10 bases at J, with 9 bases between.

Comments on this clonotype: Without the conserved terminal phenylalanine or tryptophan, this CDR3 likely stems from a read error. It is unclear where the CDR3 begins or ends on the DNA, so no DNA is shown, and the CDR3 is as TCRdb lists it. The gene calls are TRBV7-9 and TRBJ2-7; the D call TRBD1 from the table was never checked on the DNA. The germline V gene encodes CDR1 SEHNR and CDR2 FQNEAQ (reference sequence). 14 amino acids form the CDR3, both terminal residues included. The CDR3 is CASSAPAGVGEHYS.

The rearrangement uses TRBV6-2 or TRBV6-3 and TRBJ1-5, with D possibly TRBD1 on 5 matching bases. This CDR3 spans 13 amino acids. Germline V gene data show CDR1 as MNHEY and CDR2 as SVGEGT. Trimming cost V 6 bases and J 5 bases, with 11 bases left between them. As DNA, the CDR3 is TGTGCCAGCAGGTCAGACAGTTATCAGCCCCAGCATTTT. Translating gives CASRSDSYQPQHF.

There are a few counts of this clonotype. This sequence joins TRBV10-3 and TRBJ2-6, with D tentatively TRBD1 or TRBD2 (6 bases each). V was shortened by 8 bases and J by 3 bases, with 20 bases between the two germline ends. The V gene's germline CDR1 is ENHRY and CDR2 SYGVKD. This CDR3 comprises 17 residues. The CDR3 reads CAIHPEGGVRGANVLTF. The CDR3 bases are TGTGCCATCCACCCTGAGGGGGGCGTTCGTGGGGCCAACGTCCTGACTTTC.

Only a few counts were recorded for this clonotype. This chain uses TRBV7-9 with TRBJ2-7; the D gene is possibly TRBD1 (5 bases). Germline-derived CDR1 and CDR2 are SEHNR and FQNEAQ (reference sequence). The CDR3 runs 13 residues. Trimming left V 4 bases short and J 1 base short, with 8 bases between. CDR3 nucleotides: TGTGCCAGCAGCTCCAGGGAATCCTACGAGCAGTACTTC. Protein sequence: CASSSRESYEQYF.

V is TRBV7-2 and J is TRBJ2-1; 10 nucleotides align to TRBD2. The CDR3 spans 15 residues. The V and J ends lost 4 bases and 5 bases, in that order; junction bases with no gene match: 5. Germline loops: CDR1 SGHTA, CDR2 FQGNSA. Written as DNA, the CDR3 is TGTGCCAGCAGCTCGCCCGGGACTAGCGACAATGAGCAGTTCTTC. Residues: CASSSPGTSDNEQFF.

The CDR3 coding sequence is TGCGCCAGCAGCCAAAATGGACAGTGGAACACTGAAGCTTTCTTT. This encodes CASSQNGQWNTEAFF. V gene TRBV4-3 combines with J gene TRBJ1-1, with a weak D call TRBD1 (6 bases). The V end lost 2 bases, the J end lost 1 base, and 11 bases lay between the germline ends. In germline, CDR1 is LGHNA, CDR2 YSLEER. This CDR3 has 15 amino acids.

This clonotype has just a few counts. The rearrangement joins TRBV14 to TRBJ1-4, with 7 bases aligning to TRBD1. Germline loops: CDR1 SGHDN, CDR2 FVKESK. The CDR3 is 16 residues long. V lost 0 bases, J lost 6 bases, and 7 bases stayed unmatched. CDR3 residues: CASSQDRGQTYEKLFF. In DNA form, the CDR3 reads TGTGCCAGCAGCCAAGATCGGGGACAGACTTATGAAAAACTGTTTTTT.

This clonotype was found many times. DNA for the CDR3: TGTGCCAGCAGCTTAACCGCGGGGGTCCAAGAGACCCAGTACTTC. It specifies CASSLTAGVQETQYF. The rearrangement links TRBV7-2 to TRBJ2-5; TRBD2 aligns across 7 bases. Losses at the gene ends were 2 bases for V and 1 base for J; bases not matched to a gene: 4. Germline V gene sequence: CDR1 SGHTA, CDR2 FQGNSA. The CDR3 consists of 15 residues.

The DNA for the CDR3 is TGCAGTGCCACCCGGCAGGATCGCTATGGCTACACCTTC. The encoded protein is CSATRQDRYGYTF. This chain uses TRBV20-1 with TRBJ1-2, with D uncertain. The CDR3 covers 13 residues. Per the germline V gene, CDR1 is DFQATT and CDR2 is SNEGSKA (reference sequence). V was shortened by 6 bases and J by 4 bases, with 15 bases between the two germline ends.

There are many counts of this clonotype. This chain links TRBV10-3 with TRBJ2-3; D uncertain. CDR3 length: 16 residues. Looked up from germline, CDR1 is ENHRY and CDR2 is SYGVKD. Between the trimmed V and J ends, which lost 3 bases and 6 bases, there was a span of 19 bases. The CDR3 reads CAISETRLVSTDTQYF. The CDR3 nucleotides are TGTGCCATCAGTGAAACGAGGCTGGTTTCCACGGATACGCAGTATTTT.